The 26 T cell receptor beta chains reported below all come from one sample, sequenced in a study of post-analysis software for immune sequencing data. The study's findings and limits: Five or six TRBV segments, TRBV5-6, TRBV5-1 and TRBV20-1 among them, were found more frequent in patients than controls.

TCR beta cDNA libraries had unique molecular identifiers. Each CDR3 protein gets one entry after TCRdb re-called the PCR reads with MiXCR. The sample consists of fewer than 850,000 distinct CDR3 sequences, 40% to 55% of them appearing once. The antigens these receptors bind are not known. The sequenced sample was blood. Receptors were obtained from a girl aged 5-17 years with multiple sclerosis.

The genes are TRBV12-3 or TRBV12-4 and TRBJ1-2, with TRBD1 matching over 12 bases. V lost 8 bases, J lost 7 bases, and 8 bases stayed unmatched. The CDR3 sequence is 14 residues long. In DNA form, the CDR3 reads TGTGCCAGCGGCCCGGGACAGGGGGCGGGTGGCTACACCTTC. Its translation: CASGPGQGAGGYTF.

This chain connects TRBV20-1 to TRBJ2-7; a possible D gene is TRBD2 (6 bases). The J call may be faulty, since TRBJ2-5 better matches the DNA end. The V gene's germline CDR1 is DFQATT and CDR2 SNEGSKA (reference sequence). This CDR3 contains 10 residues. The CDR3 nucleotides are TGCAGTGAAGCGGGAGAGACCCAGTACTTC. It specifies CSEAGETQYF.

This clonotype was recorded a few times. V gene TRBV7-8 combines with J gene TRBJ2-7, with 11 bases matching TRBD2. Germline CDR1 reads SGHVS; CDR2 reads FQNEAQ. CDR3 length: 16 residues. Germline trimming cut 4 bases from V and 6 bases from J; bases unmatched to any gene: 11. The CDR3 region has the DNA TGTGCCAGCAGCTCCACCCGCGGACTAGCGGGCTGCGAGCAGTACTTC. Its protein is CASSSTRGLAGCEQYF.

The chain joins TRBV4-2 to TRBJ1-6; 7 bases map to TRBD1. Germline CDR1 LGHNA, CDR2 YNFKEQ. Unmatched junction bases numbered 5, after V lost 1 base and J lost 5 bases. The CDR3 has 16 residues. CDR3 in amino acids: CASSQATGTDNSPLHF. The CDR3 DNA follows: TGTGCCAGCAGCCAAGCTACCGGGACAGATAATTCACCCCTCCACTTT.

V gene TRBV19 combines with J gene TRBJ1-5, with D unresolved. CDR3 length: 12 residues. V was shortened by 0 bases and J by 7 bases, with 4 bases between the two germline ends. CDR1 is LNHDA, CDR2 SQIVND, per germline (reference sequence). The CDR3 sequence is CASSIDWQPQHF. CDR3 coding DNA: TGTGCCAGTAGTATAGATTGGCAGCCCCAGCATTTT.

The table lists this clonotype with a count of one. Just one base apart from a much larger clone, this may be a read error. The chain links TRBV12-3 or TRBV12-4 to TRBJ2-5; no firm D call. The CDR3 has 13 amino acids. This chain's CDR3 is CASSLGSQEAQYF. CDR3 nucleotide sequence: TGTGCCAGCAGTTTAGGCAGCCAAGAGGCCCAGTACTTC.

This chain uses TRBV12-3 or TRBV12-4 with TRBJ2-4, with D possibly matching TRBD2 (5 bases). The CDR3 loop spans 15 amino acids. Trimming pared 5 bases from V and 6 bases from J, leaving 17 bases between. CDR3 sequence: CASSRGSINLNIQYF. The DNA of the CDR3 is TGTGCCAGCAGTCGAGGGAGCATCAACCTAAACATTCAGTACTTC.

This chain joins TRBV13 and TRBJ2-5; perhaps TRBD2 as D (5 bases). The DNA end is a closer match to TRBJ2-7, so the J assignment may be wrong. The CDR3 extends over 14 amino acids. Germline V gene lookup returns CDR1 PRHDT and CDR2 FYEKMQ (reference sequence). This CDR3 is CASSNREIAYEQYF. CDR3 bases: TGTGCCAGCAGCAACCGGGAAATCGCCTACGAGCAGTACTTC.

The chain couples TRBV7-9 to TRBJ2-1; D ambiguous. CDR1 and CDR2 from the germline V gene are SEHNR and FQNEAQ (reference sequence). Trimming took 4 bases from V and 3 from J, leaving 19 bases between them. The CDR3 spans 17 residues. The CDR3 DNA reads TGTGCCAGCAGCTCCCCCTTGGATTGGAGCAACTACAATGAGCAGTTCTTC. This codes for CASSSPLDWSNYNEQFF.

This chain links TRBV7-6 with TRBJ2-2; 8 bases match TRBD1. The CDR3 loop spans 15 amino acids. Germline CDR1 and CDR2: SGHVS and FNYEAQ. J was trimmed by 6 bases and V by 5 bases; bases with no gene match: 8. CDR3 sequence reads: CASSLSTGVSGELFF. The CDR3 DNA follows: TGTGCCAGCAGCCTCTCGACAGGGGTGTCCGGGGAGCTGTTTTTT.

On this clonotype itself: Since the CDR3 does not end with the conserved phenylalanine or tryptophan, this likely comes from a read error. V gene TRBV29-1 combines with J gene TRBJ2-1; 12 bases match TRBD1. The length of the CDR3 is 14 residues. Germline values: CDR1 SQVTM, CDR2 ANQGSEA. V dropped 7 bases and J dropped 6; count of bases not matched to a gene: 7. In nucleotides, the CDR3 is TGCAGCGCCCGGGACAGGGGGCGATTCAATGAGCAGTTCTCC. It is translated as CSARDRGRFNEQFS.

This clonotype was seen a handful of times. One junction end disagrees with the germline gene, perhaps due to a read error. This chain links TRBV15 with TRBJ1-5, with D perhaps matching TRBD1 (6 bases). Germline values: CDR1 LNHNV, CDR2 YYDKDF (reference sequence). CDR3 length: 14 residues. The CDR3: CATGRDLGQMAQHF. CDR3 nucleotide sequence: TGTGCCACCGGCAGGGATTTAGGACAGATGGCCCAGCATTTT. Complete variable domain (other parts from reference TRBV15 and TRBJ1-5): DAMVIQNPRYQVTQFGKPVTLSCSQTLNHNVMYWYQQKSSQAPKLLFHYYDKDFNNEADTPDNFQSRRPNTSFCFLDIRSPGLGDTAMYLCATGRDLGQMAQHFGDGTRLSIL.

There are a few counts of this clonotype. The chain uses TRBV20-1 and TRBJ2-7; D remains ambiguous. The length of the CDR3 is 13 residues. The germline V gene has CDR1 DFQATT and CDR2 SNEGSKA (reference sequence). Trimming took off 0 bases at V and 0 bases at J, with 6 bases between the two ends. The CDR3, as DNA: TGCAGTGCTAGAGAAACACACTCCTACGAGCAGTACTTC. As protein: CSARETHSYEQYF.

In its sample, this clonotype was seen a few times. CDR3 sequence (DNA): TGTGCCAGCAGCCGGACAGGGGGGAGGACAGATACGCAGTATTTT. Translated, it gives CASSRTGGRTDTQYF. V usage is TRBV7-9 and J usage is TRBJ2-3, with 10 bases lining up with TRBD1. CDR1 is SEHNR and CDR2 is FQNEAQ in the germline V gene (reference sequence). This CDR3 has 15 residues. Trimming cost V 5 bases and J 3 bases; bases outside gene matches: 5.

This chain uses TRBV25-1 with TRBJ2-5, with TRBD2 as a possible D gene (5 bases). Germline V gene lookup returns CDR1 MGHDK and CDR2 SYGVNS. This CDR3 has 14 amino acids. Trimming stripped 6 bases from V and 0 bases from J, with 11 bases between. CDR3 amino acids: CASRGRGDQETQYF. CDR3 DNA: TGTGCCAGCAGAGGCCGGGGAGACCAAGAGACCCAGTACTTC.

This clonotype was detected many times. The chain combines TRBV29-1 with TRBJ2-1; D remains unclear. The V end was cut by 1 base, the J end by 2 bases, with 15 bases between. In germline, CDR1 is SQVTM, CDR2 ANQGSEA. The CDR3 length is 16 residues. As DNA, the CDR3 is TGCAGCGTTGAAGGGGCGGCGGCACGCACCTACAATGAGCAGTTCTTC. Translating gives CSVEGAAARTYNEQFF.

This sequence joins TRBV15 and TRBJ2-5, with D unresolved. The CDR3 spans 13 residues. Germline V CDR1 and CDR2: LNHNV, YYDKDF (reference sequence). V shed 3 bases and J shed 5 bases, with 10 bases lying between them. The CDR3 is CATSSDTRETQYF. The CDR3 DNA reads as TGTGCCACCAGCAGCGACACCAGGGAGACCCAGTACTTC. The whole variable domain, filled in from reference TRBV15 and TRBJ2-5, reads DAMVIQNPRYQVTQFGKPVTLSCSQTLNHNVMYWYQQKSSQAPKLLFHYYDKDFNNEADTPDNFQSRRPNTSFCFLDIRSPGLGDTAMYLCATSSDTRETQYFGPGTRLLVL.

This clonotype was detected a few times. V and J are TRBV20-1 and TRBJ2-7, with D unresolved. Trimming left V 3 bases short and J 5 bases short, with 11 bases between. Germline V gene lookup returns CDR1 DFQATT and CDR2 SNEGSKA (reference sequence). The CDR3 is 12 amino acids. The CDR3 region has the DNA TGCAGTGCTAGTGGGGTCCCCCACGAGCAGTACTTC. Amino acids: CSASGVPHEQYF.

CDR3 sequence reads: CASSQDLASGRLDEQFF. The CDR3 nucleotides read TGTGCCAGCAGCCAAGATCTGGCTAGCGGGCGCCTAGATGAGCAGTTCTTC. The chain links TRBV4-2 to TRBJ2-1, with 8 bases that match TRBD2. The V gene end was trimmed by 0 bases and the J gene end by 8 bases; junction bases not matched to a gene: 12. The germline CDR1 and CDR2 sequences are LGHNA and YNFKEQ. This CDR3 comprises 17 residues.

The J gene is TRBJ2-7, the V gene TRBV12-3 or TRBV12-4; 10 nucleotides line up with TRBD1. The closer fit of TRBJ2-5 to the DNA end suggests the J call may be wrong. The CDR3 is 17 amino acids. CDR3 DNA sequence: TGTGCCAGCAGTTTAGGTGCCGGGACAGGGGCTAAAGAGACCCAGTACTTC. It is translated as CASSLGAGTGAKETQYF.

This clonotype appeared a few times. The V and J genes are TRBV29-1 and TRBJ2-7, with D unclear. Germline CDR1 SQVTM, CDR2 ANQGSEA. The germline V and J ends were trimmed by 6 bases and 2 bases, with 11 bases remaining between them. The CDR3 covers 12 residues. The CDR3 DNA reads as TGCAGCGTCCCTGGCTCCCCCTACGAGCAGTACTTC. The encoded protein is CSVPGSPYEQYF.

The chain recombines TRBV27 with TRBJ2-5; no reliable D call. CDR3 size: 14 residues. Per the germline V gene, CDR1 is MNHEY and CDR2 is SMNVEV (reference sequence). The germline V and J ends were trimmed by 8 bases and 5 bases, with 18 bases remaining between them. As DNA, the CDR3 is TGTGCCAGCCGTAGCTCCAAGAGGTGGGAGACCCAGTACTTC. This codes for CASRSSKRWETQYF.

V gene TRBV5-8 combines with J gene TRBJ2-5; D call uncertain. This CDR3 spans 10 amino acids. Trimming cost V 0 bases and J 13 bases, with 7 bases left between them. Germline V gives CDR1 SGHTS, CDR2 YDEGEE. DNA for the CDR3: TGTGCCAGCAGCTTGGCAGGCGGGTACTTC. Protein sequence: CASSLAGGYF. Looking up the rest from reference TRBV5-8 and TRBJ2-5 gives the full variable domain: EAGVTQSPTHLIKTRGQQATLRCSPISGHTSVYWYQQALGLGLQFLLWYDEGEERNRGNFPPRFSGRQFPNYSSELNVNALELEDSALYLCASSLAGGYFGPGTRLLVL.

This clonotype has only a few counts. V usage is TRBV24-1 and J usage is TRBJ2-3, with no clear D. The germline gives CDR1 KGHDR, CDR2 SFDVKD. The V gene lost 5 bases and the J gene lost 6 bases, with 11 bases spanning the gap. The CDR3 loop spans 13 amino acids. CDR3 sequence: CATSVTSEDTQYF. The CDR3 DNA reads as TGTGCCACCAGTGTCACGAGTGAGGATACGCAGTATTTT.

This sequence joins TRBV20-1 and TRBJ2-3; 9 nucleotides agree with TRBD2. Trimming took 1 base from V and 6 from J; bases not matched to a gene: 11. Germline CDR1 DFQATT, CDR2 SNEGSKA (reference sequence). The CDR3 contains 16 residues. The CDR3 here is CSARVGASGNMDTQYF. The CDR3 bases are TGCAGTGCTAGAGTGGGTGCTAGCGGGAATATGGATACGCAGTATTTT.

This clonotype turned up a few times. Sequence at one end of the junction differs from germline and may be a read error. The gene calls are TRBV10-3 and TRBJ2-7; D remains ambiguous. The CDR3 loop spans 13 amino acids. CDR1 is ENHRY, CDR2 SYGVKD, per germline. The CDR3 bases are TGTGCCATCAGTGAGTCCGGCGGCAGCGAGAAGTACTTC. Residues: CAISESGGSEKYF.